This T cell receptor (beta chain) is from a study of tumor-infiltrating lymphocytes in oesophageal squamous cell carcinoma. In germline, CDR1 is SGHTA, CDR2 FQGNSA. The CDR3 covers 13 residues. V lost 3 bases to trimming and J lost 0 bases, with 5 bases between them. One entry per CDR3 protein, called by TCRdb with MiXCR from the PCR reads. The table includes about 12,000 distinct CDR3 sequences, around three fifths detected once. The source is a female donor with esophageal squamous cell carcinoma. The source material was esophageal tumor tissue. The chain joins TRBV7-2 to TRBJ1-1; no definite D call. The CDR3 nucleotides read TGTGCCAGCAGCTTCTACATGAACACTGAAGCTTTCTTT. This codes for CASSFYMNTEAFF.